This T cell receptor beta chain derives from a study of cytomegalovirus exposure and HLA in healthy donors. Study conclusions and caveats: The study flagged some 170 TCR beta chains as cytomegalovirus-associated. Within the approximately 110 validation repertoires, first-cohort TCR clusters tended to co-occur, according to a later analysis. Reports credit the classifier with highly specific, highly sensitive diagnosis of cytomegalovirus status.

The donors were members of the 120-subject validation cohort (separate from the 666-subject first cohort). Germline assignment: CDR1 MNHEY and CDR2 SMNVEV (reference sequence). V lost 0 bases to trimming and J lost 8 bases, with 14 bases between them. The CDR3 runs 14 residues. TCRdb's copy holds only in-frame clones and misses some; the assay was immunoSEQ multiplex PCR. The profile shows roughly 60,000 clones, about 96% of them singletons. Comments on this clone: The antigen remains undetermined.

The sample consisted of PBMCs. This chain uses TRBV27 with TRBJ2-7; possible D gene TRBD2, 6 bases. This receptor was identified in a man between 18 and 29 years old in good health and CMV-seronegative. This CDR3 is CASSLSEEGQKQYF. In DNA form, the CDR3 reads TGTGCCAGCAGTTTATCGGAGGAGGGGCAGAAGCAGTACTTC.